The subject of this entry is one T cell receptor beta chain. These data belong to a study of blood T cell repertoires in COVID-19. Overall study context: Samples of COVID-19 (acute and convalescent) were obtained from the United States, Italy and Spain. In each case, the material was cDNA or gDNA derived from T cells, B-cell-depleted T cells, or PBMCs.

In germline, CDR1 is GTSNPN, CDR2 SVGIG (reference sequence). This CDR3 contains 15 residues. V lost 0 bases, J lost 3 bases, and 6 bases stayed unmatched. How the authors handled the data: Reference gene primer amplification yielded estimated nucleated cell counts. Repertoires were generated with immunoSEQ multiplex PCR, while TCRdb's copy carries only in-frame clones and drops some. D and trimming come from the DNA, and the V and J calls and clone size come from that table. The repertoire holds tens of thousands of clones, with approximately 86% as singletons. The sequenced sample consisted of peripheral blood. This chain links TRBV30 with TRBJ2-3; 7 bases fit TRBD1. This TCR was recovered from a male donor with acute or convalescent COVID-19. The CDR3: CAWSVGGSLTDTQYF. For the CDR3, the DNA is TGTGCCTGGAGTGTAGGGGGCTCCTTAACAGATACGCAGTATTTT.